The present T cell receptor (beta chain) was sequenced within a study of blood T cell repertoires in COVID-19. Generated by immunoSEQ multiplex PCR, the TCRdb table keeps only in-frame clones and is missing some. The sample contains about 250,000 clones, 86% of which appear only once. Trimming cost V 10 bases and J 5 bases, with 16 bases left between them. Germline V gene sequence: CDR1 KGHDR, CDR2 SFDVKD. There are 13 residues in the CDR3. The sequence was collected from a man aged 40-50 years who had recovered from COVID-19. The chain links TRBV24-1 to TRBJ1-1; unclear D gene. The sample consisted of PBMCs or T cells enriched from blood (not recorded which). The CDR3 is CATSSHTRTEAFF. In nucleotides, the CDR3 is TGTGCCACTTCATCCCACACGCGGACTGAAGCTTTCTTT.